A selection of T cell receptor beta chains follows, all from one sample in a study of blood T cell repertoires in COVID-19. Assay: immunoSEQ multiplex PCR; the TCRdb copy retains only in-frame clones and omits some. The sample contains about 200,000 clones, roughly 80% of which appear only once. The material sequenced was peripheral blood. These receptors were collected from an elderly woman with acute or convalescent COVID-19. Each CDR3 is given with its conserved first and last residue. A D gene is named only where the DNA matches it firmly. Size is stated for part of the rows, as once, few or many counts, or as a class when the clone is expanded.

j_call,clone_size,d_call,v_call,cdr3_aa,cdr3_nt
TRBJ1-2,NA,NA,TRBV24-1,CATSDAGRNHYGYTF,TGTGCCACCAGCGACGCGGGGCGGAACCACTATGGCTACACCTTC
TRBJ1-3,NA,NA,TRBV9,CASSSTQSSGNTIYF,TGTGCCAGCAGCTCTACCCAAAGCTCTGGAAACACCATATATTTT
TRBJ2-3,NA,NA,TRBV11-3,CASSKGGTPDTQYF,TGTGCCAGCAGCAAAGGCGGGACCCCAGATACGCAGTATTTT
TRBJ2-1,few,TRBD2,TRBV11-2,CASRVQLAANEQFF,TGTGCCAGCAGGGTACAGCTAGCGGCTAATGAGCAGTTCTTC
TRBJ2-7,NA,NA,TRBV5-5,CASSLALSGAVGGPYEQYF,TGTGCCAGCAGCTTGGCCTTATCCGGCGCTGTCGGGGGGCCCTACGAGCAGTACTTC
TRBJ1-6,NA,NA,TRBV5-1,CASSPDRTQGSLHF,TGCGCCAGCAGCCCCGACAGGACCCAAGGATCCCTCCACTTT
TRBJ2-7,NA,NA,TRBV5-6,CASSLVLGLISYEQYF,TGTGCCAGCAGCTTGGTATTGGGACTGATCTCCTACGAGCAGTACTTC
TRBJ1-4,NA,NA,TRBV30,CAWSPGPGGGEKLFF,TGTGCCTGGAGTCCCGGTCCGGGGGGCGGTGAAAAACTGTTTTTT
TRBJ2-3,NA,NA,TRBV19,CASTGTSLFGRDTQYF,TGTGCCAGTACCGGTACTAGTTTATTTGGGCGGGATACGCAGTATTTT
TRBJ1-3,NA,TRBD1,TRBV5-6,CASSLVAGTGLNTIYF,TGTGCCAGCAGCTTGGTGGCAGGGACAGGCTTAAACACCATATATTTT
TRBJ2-1,NA,NA,TRBV2,CASSEERNNEQFF,TGTGCCAGCAGTGAAGAGAGAAACAATGAGCAGTTCTTC
TRBJ2-6,NA,NA,TRBV5-1,CASSLGGGEAGANVLTF,TGCGCCAGCAGCTTGGGAGGGGGAGAAGCTGGGGCCAACGTCCTGACTTTC
TRBJ1-1,NA,NA,TRBV5-5,CASSLGPRDVSEAFF,TGTGCCAGCAGCTTGGGCCCCAGGGATGTGTCTGAAGCTTTCTTT
TRBJ1-6,NA,NA,TRBV25-1,CASSDQGTYNSPLHF,TGTGCCAGCAGTGACCAGGGGACCTATAATTCACCCCTCCACTTT